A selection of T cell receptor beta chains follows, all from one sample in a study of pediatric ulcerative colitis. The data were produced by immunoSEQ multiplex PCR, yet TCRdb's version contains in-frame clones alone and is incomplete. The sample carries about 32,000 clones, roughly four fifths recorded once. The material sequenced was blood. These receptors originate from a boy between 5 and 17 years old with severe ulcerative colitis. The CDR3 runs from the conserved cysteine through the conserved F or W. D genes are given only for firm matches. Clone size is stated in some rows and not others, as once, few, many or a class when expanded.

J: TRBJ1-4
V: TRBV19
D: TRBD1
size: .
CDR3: CASNSGGGINEKLFF
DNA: TGTGCCAGTAACTCTGGAGGGGGCATTAATGAAAAACTGTTTTTT

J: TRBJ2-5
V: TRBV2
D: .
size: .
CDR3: CASSQKETQYF
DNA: TGTGCCAGCAGTCAGAAAGAGACCCAGTACTTC

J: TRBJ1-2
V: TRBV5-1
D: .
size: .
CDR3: CASSRGQGYDSIYYGYTF
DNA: TGCGCCAGCAGCCGGGGGCAGGGTTACGACTCTATTTACTATGGCTACACCTTC

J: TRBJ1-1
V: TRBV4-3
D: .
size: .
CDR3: CASSQAPNTEAFF
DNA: TGCGCCAGCAGCCAAGCCCCGAACACTGAAGCTTTCTTT

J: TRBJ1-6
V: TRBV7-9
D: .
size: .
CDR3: CASSANPQGSPLHF
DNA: TGTGCCAGCAGTGCTAATCCCCAGGGTTCACCCCTCCACTTT

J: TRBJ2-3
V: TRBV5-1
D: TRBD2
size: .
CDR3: CASRAGGQGTQYF
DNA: TGCGCCAGCAGAGCGGGGGGGCAAGGTACGCAGTATTTT

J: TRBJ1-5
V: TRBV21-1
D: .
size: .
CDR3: CASSRTGTGGNQPQHF
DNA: TGTGCCAGCAGCAGAACCGGGACAGGGGGCAATCAGCCCCAGCATTTT

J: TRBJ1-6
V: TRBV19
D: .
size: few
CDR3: CASSGYSASYNSPLHF
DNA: TGTGCCAGTAGTGGGTACAGTGCCTCCTATAATTCACCCCTCCACTTT

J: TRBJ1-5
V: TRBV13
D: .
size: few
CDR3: CAGSGRRDQPQHF
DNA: TGTGCCGGAAGTGGACGGAGAGATCAGCCCCAGCATTTT

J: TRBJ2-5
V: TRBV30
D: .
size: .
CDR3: CAWNRFGETQYF
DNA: TGTGCCTGGAACAGGTTTGGAGAGACCCAGTACTTC

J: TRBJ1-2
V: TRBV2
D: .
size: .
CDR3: CASTQSWVYGYTF
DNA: TGTGCCAGCACCCAGAGTTGGGTCTATGGCTACACCTTC

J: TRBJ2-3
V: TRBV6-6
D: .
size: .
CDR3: CATDSRGVLSTDTQYF
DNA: TGTGCCACCGACTCCCGGGGTGTCCTTAGCACAGATACGCAGTATTTT

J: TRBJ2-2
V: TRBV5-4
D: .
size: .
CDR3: CASSLDGAGYTGELFF
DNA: TGTGCCAGCAGCTTGGATGGGGCAGGGTACACCGGGGAGCTGTTTTTT

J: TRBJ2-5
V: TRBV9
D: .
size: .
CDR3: CASSALGQREETQYF
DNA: TGTGCCAGCAGCGCTCTCGGACAGCGGGAAGAGACCCAGTACTTC

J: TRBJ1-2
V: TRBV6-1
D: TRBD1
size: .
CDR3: CASSEGQGGGYTF
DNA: TGTGCCAGCAGTGAAGGACAGGGGGGCGGCTACACCTTC

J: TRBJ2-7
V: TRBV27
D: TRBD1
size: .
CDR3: CASSHTRDSIPYEQYF
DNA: TGTGCCAGCAGTCACACCCGGGACAGTATCCCCTACGAGCAGTACTTC

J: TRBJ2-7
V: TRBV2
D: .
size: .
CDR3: CASGLLGSYEQYF
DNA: TGTGCCAGCGGACTATTAGGGTCCTACGAGCAGTACTTC

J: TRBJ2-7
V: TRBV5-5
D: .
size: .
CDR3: CASSIIGRLYEQYF
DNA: TGTGCCAGCAGCATTATCGGACGTCTCTACGAGCAGTACTTC

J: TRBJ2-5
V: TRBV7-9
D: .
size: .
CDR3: CASSLDSRIGTQYF
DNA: TGTGCCAGCAGCTTAGATTCACGCATCGGGACCCAGTACTTC

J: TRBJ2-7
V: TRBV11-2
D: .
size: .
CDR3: CASSLGSTYEQYF
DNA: TGTGCCAGCAGCTTAGGGAGCACCTACGAGCAGTACTTC

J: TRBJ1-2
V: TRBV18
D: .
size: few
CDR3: CASSPQGSPNYGYTF
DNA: TGTGCCAGCTCACCACAGGGGTCCCCTAACTATGGCTACACCTTC

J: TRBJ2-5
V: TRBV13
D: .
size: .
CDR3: CASSLAYGGKETQYF
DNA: TGTGCCAGCAGCTTAGCGTACGGCGGAAAAGAGACCCAGTACTTC

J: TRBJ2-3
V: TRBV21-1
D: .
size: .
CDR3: CASSRPNHDTDTQYF
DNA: TGTGCCAGCAGCCGTCCAAACCACGACACAGATACGCAGTATTTT

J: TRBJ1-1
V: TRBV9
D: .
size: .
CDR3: CASSAIPDRTIKNTEAFF
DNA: TGTGCCAGCAGCGCCATTCCTGACAGGACAATCAAGAACACTGAAGCTTTCTTT

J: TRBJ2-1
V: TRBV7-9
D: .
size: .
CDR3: CASSFSGDNEQFF
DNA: TGTGCCAGCAGCTTCTCAGGAGACAATGAGCAGTTCTTC

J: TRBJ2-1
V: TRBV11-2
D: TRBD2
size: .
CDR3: CASRYKSGGAYEQFF
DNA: TGTGCCAGCAGATATAAAAGCGGGGGGGCGTATGAGCAGTTCTTC

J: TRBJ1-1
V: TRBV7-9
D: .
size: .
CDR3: CASSLVQADEAFF
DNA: TGTGCCAGCAGCCTAGTACAAGCGGATGAAGCTTTCTTT

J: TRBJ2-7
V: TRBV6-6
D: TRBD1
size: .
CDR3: CASTGQGAFYEQYF
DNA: TGTGCCAGCACCGGACAGGGGGCTTTCTACGAGCAGTACTTC

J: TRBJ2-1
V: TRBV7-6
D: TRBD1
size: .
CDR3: CASSLFKGQVFF
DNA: TGTGCCAGCAGCTTGTTTAAAGGACAGGTGTTCTTC

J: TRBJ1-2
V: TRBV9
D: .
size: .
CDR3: CASSVSGVAGGYTF
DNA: TGTGCCAGCAGCGTATCTGGGGTTGCCGGTGGCTACACCTTC

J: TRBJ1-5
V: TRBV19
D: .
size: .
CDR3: CASSITAGPQHF
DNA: TGTGCCAGTAGTATAACCGCCGGGCCCCAGCATTTT

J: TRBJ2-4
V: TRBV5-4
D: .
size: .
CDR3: CASSGDRPRGNIQYF
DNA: TGTGCCAGCAGCGGGGACAGACCCCGGGGGAACATTCAGTACTTC

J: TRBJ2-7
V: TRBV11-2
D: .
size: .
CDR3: CASSLDPGDPYEQYF
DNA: TGTGCCAGCAGCTTAGATCCGGGAGATCCCTACGAGCAGTACTTC

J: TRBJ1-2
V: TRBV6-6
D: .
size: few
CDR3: CASSRGGGEGYGYTF
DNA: TGTGCCAGCAGCCGGGGAGGAGGCGAGGGCTATGGCTACACCTTC

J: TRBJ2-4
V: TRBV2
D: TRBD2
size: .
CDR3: CASSATSGGQNIQYF
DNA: TGTGCCAGCAGTGCAACTAGCGGGGGCCAAAACATTCAGTACTTC

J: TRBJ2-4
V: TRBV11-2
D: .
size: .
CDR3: CASSLGPRLEAKNIQYF
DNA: TGTGCCAGCAGCTTAGGCCCCAGACTAGAGGCCAAAAACATTCAGTACTTC

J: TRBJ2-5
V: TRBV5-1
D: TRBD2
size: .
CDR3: CASSLTSGLAGPGTQYF
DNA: TGCGCCAGCAGCTTGACCTCAGGACTAGCGGGGCCGGGGACCCAGTACTTC

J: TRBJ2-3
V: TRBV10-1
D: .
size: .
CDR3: CASGPGPLTQYF
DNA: TGCGCCAGCGGTCCGGGACCCTTGACGCAGTATTTT

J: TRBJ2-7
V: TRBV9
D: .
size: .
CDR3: CASSVEGGHSYEQYF
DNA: TGTGCCAGCAGCGTAGAGGGGGGGCACTCCTACGAGCAGTACTTC

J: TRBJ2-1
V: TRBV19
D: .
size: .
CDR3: CASSQSGSYNEQFF
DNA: TGTGCCAGTAGTCAATCCGGTAGCTACAATGAGCAGTTCTTC

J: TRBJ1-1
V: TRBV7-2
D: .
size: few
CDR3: CASSFRSNTEAFF
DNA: TGTGCCAGCAGCTTCCGTAGCAACACTGAAGCTTTCTTT